The sequence of this T cell receptor (beta chain) was determined in a study of T cells in Graves' hyperthyroidism and ophthalmopathy. Germline V gives CDR1 PRHDT, CDR2 FYEKMQ (reference sequence). Trimming took 3 bases from V and 8 from J, leaving 16 bases between them. The CDR3 covers 15 residues. This clonotype appeared many times. Its antigen is undetermined. RNA transcripts were the template for amplifying TCR beta CDR3 regions. The primer set for the first-round RT-PCR of the TCR CDR3 was HTBI. Each CDR3 protein is one row after TCRdb ran MiXCR on the multiplex PCR reads. Altogether around 420,000 distinct CDR3 sequences are present, around 14% being singletons, with the ten largest covering roughly 8%. Study outcomes and limitations: In validation, the model predicted ophthalmopathy. These predictions came a median roughly six months before onset.

V is TRBV13 and J is TRBJ1-4; D gene unclear. The specimen sequenced was blood. The receptor was derived from a young woman with Graves' hyperthyroidism. CDR3 in DNA: TGTGCCAGCAGCTTGGCGGCTAACGGTAGAGAAAAACTGTTTTTT. This encodes CASSLAANGREKLFF. The entire variable domain, with the rest obtained from reference TRBV13 and TRBJ1-4, is as follows: AAGVIQSPRHLIKEKRETATLKCYPIPRHDTVYWYQQGPGQDPQFLISFYEKMQSDKGSIPDRFSAQQFSDYHSELNMSSLELGDSALYFCASSLAANGREKLFFGSGTQLSVL.